This T cell receptor beta chain emerged from a study of patients and donors after allogeneic stem cell transplantation. This clonotype was recorded many times. In TCRdb, the RT-PCR reads were re-called with MiXCR into one record per CDR3 protein. The table shows approximately 410,000 distinct CDR3 sequences, with 16% occurring only once. V was trimmed by 1 base and J by 1 base, leaving 9 bases between them. Germline CDR1 and CDR2: SGHRS and YFSETQ. The length of the CDR3 is 14 residues. The source material was blood, either unsorted or a sorted T cell fraction (not recorded which). The clonotype originates from a human donor who was either an allogeneic HSCT recipient or a stem cell or donor lymphocyte infusion donor (not recorded which). It is not recorded whose cells these are; they may come from a transplant donor. The chain carries TRBV5-1 and TRBJ2-7; D possibly uses TRBD1 or TRBD2 (6 bases each). The CDR3: CASSLKGGSYEQYF. For the CDR3, the DNA is TGCGCCAGCAGCTTGAAAGGGGGGTCCTACGAGCAGTACTTC.